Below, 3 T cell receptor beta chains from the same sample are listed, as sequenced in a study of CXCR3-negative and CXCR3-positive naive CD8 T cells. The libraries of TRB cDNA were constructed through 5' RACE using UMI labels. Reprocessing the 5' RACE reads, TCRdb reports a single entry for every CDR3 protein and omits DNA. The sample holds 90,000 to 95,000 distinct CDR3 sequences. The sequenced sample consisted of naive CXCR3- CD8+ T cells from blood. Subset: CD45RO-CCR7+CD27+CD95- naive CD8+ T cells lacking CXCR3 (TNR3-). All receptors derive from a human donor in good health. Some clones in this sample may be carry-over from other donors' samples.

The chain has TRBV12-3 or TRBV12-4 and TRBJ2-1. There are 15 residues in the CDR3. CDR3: CASSLGGLPTNEQFF.

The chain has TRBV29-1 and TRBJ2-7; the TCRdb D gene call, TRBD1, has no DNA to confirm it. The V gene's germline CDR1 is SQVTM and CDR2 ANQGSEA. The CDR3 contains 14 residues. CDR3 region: CSVEIAGGGYEQYF.

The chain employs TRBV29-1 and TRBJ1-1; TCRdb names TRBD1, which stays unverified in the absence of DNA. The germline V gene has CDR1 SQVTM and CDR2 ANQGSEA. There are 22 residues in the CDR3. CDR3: CSADPYIQRGMGPHFMNTEAFF. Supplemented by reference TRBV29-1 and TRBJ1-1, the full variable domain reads SAVISQKPSRDICQRGTSLTIQCQVDSQVTMMFWYRQQPGQSLTLIATANQGSEATYESGFVIDKFPISRPNLTFSTLTVSNMSPEDSSIYLCSADPYIQRGMGPHFMNTEAFFGQGTRLTVV.